These 21 T cell receptor beta chains came from one sample sequenced in a study of cytomegalovirus exposure and HLA in healthy donors. Both 60 Vbeta primers and 13 Jbeta primers went into the PCR. Only in-frame clones appear in the TCRdb table, and some are missing; sequencing was by immunoSEQ multiplex PCR. In the table there are 170,000 or so clones, around 83% of which are singletons. The sample consisted of PBMCs. The receptors were gathered from a man aged 50-59 years in good health and CMV-seronegative.

The J gene is TRBJ2-3, the V gene TRBV7-9, with D tentatively TRBD2 (6 bases). Germline V gene sequence: CDR1 SEHNR, CDR2 FQNEAQ (reference sequence). Trimming took 8 bases from V and 0 from J, leaving 15 bases between them. The CDR3 has 15 residues. The chain's CDR3 is CASLSSRGSTDTQYF. In DNA, the CDR3 is TGTGCCAGCCTATCATCCCGGGGGAGCACAGATACGCAGTATTTT.

J is TRBJ2-3 and V is TRBV15, with D maybe TRBD2 (6 bases). V lost 1 base to trimming and J lost 0 bases, with 11 bases between them. The CDR3 spans 16 residues. Germline CDR1 LNHNV, CDR2 YYDKDF (reference sequence). CDR3 in DNA: TGTGCCACCAGCAGAGGTCCGGGACTCAGCACAGATACGCAGTATTTT. Translation gives CATSRGPGLSTDTQYF.

The chain links TRBV9 to TRBJ1-6; D unclear. CDR3 size: 15 residues. Germline CDR1 reads SGDLS; CDR2 reads YYNGEE. V lost 5 bases to trimming and J lost 8 bases, with 17 bases between them. CDR3 sequence reads: CASREGGSKDSPLHF. In nucleotides, the CDR3 is TGTGCCAGCAGAGAGGGAGGCAGCAAGGATTCACCCCTCCACTTT. Supplemented by reference TRBV9 and TRBJ1-6, the full variable domain reads DSGVTQTPKHLITATGQRVTLRCSPRSGDLSVYWYQQSLDQGLQFLIQYYNGEERAKGNILERFSAQQFPDLHSELNLSSLELGDSALYFCASREGGSKDSPLHFGNGTRLTVT.

This sequence joins TRBV5-4 and TRBJ2-2; tentatively, D is TRBD1 (5 bases). The CDR3 runs 15 residues. Trimming cost V 2 bases and J 2 bases, with 10 bases left between them. Germline V gene lookup returns CDR1 SGHNT and CDR2 YYREEE (reference sequence). This CDR3 reads CASSFAQGNTGELFF. The CDR3 DNA follows: TGTGCCAGCAGCTTTGCCCAGGGAAACACCGGGGAGCTGTTTTTT.

The chain recombines TRBV10-2 with TRBJ2-5; TRBD1 agrees at 10 bases. The CDR3 loop spans 15 amino acids. From germline, CDR1 is WSHSY and CDR2 SAAADI. Losses at the gene ends were 6 bases for V and 3 bases for J; bases not matched to a gene: 7. The CDR3 loop is CASRGTGTGEETQYF. The CDR3 nucleotides are TGCGCCAGCAGGGGGACAGGGACAGGGGAAGAGACCCAGTACTTC.

V gene TRBV11-2 combines with J gene TRBJ2-7; 8 bases line up with TRBD1. Germline V gives CDR1 SGHAT, CDR2 FQNNGV. CDR3 length: 14 amino acids. With 5 bases clipped from V and 0 bases from J, the junction kept 3 bases outside the gene matches. The chain's CDR3 is CASSLQGDSYEQYF. Written as DNA, the CDR3 is TGTGCCAGCAGCCTACAGGGGGACTCCTACGAGCAGTACTTC. The full variable domain, in which reference TRBV11-2 and TRBJ2-7 provide the parts outside the CDR3, is EAGVAQSPRYKIIEKRQSVAFWCNPISGHATLYWYQQILGQGPKLLIQFQNNGVVDDSQLPKDRFSAERLKGVDSTLKIQPAKLEDSAVYLCASSLQGDSYEQYFGPGTRLTVT.

This chain uses TRBV5-4 with TRBJ1-6, with TRBD1 matching 7 bases. The CDR3 sequence is 14 residues long. V was clipped by 5 bases and J by 7 bases; unmatched bases: 6. CDR1 and CDR2 (germline): SGHNT, YYREEE (reference sequence). CDR3 loop: CASSPGQRNSPLHF. The DNA of the CDR3 is TGTGCCAGCAGTCCGGGACAGAGAAATTCACCCCTCCACTTT.

The rearrangement joins TRBV7-3 to TRBJ2-2; 10 bases are a match to TRBD1. Per the germline V gene, CDR1 is SGHTA and CDR2 is FQGTGA. V trimming: 3 bases; J trimming: 4 bases; junction bases outside the gene matches: 5. The CDR3 covers 16 residues. DNA for the CDR3: TGTGCCAGCAGCTTCTCTCGGGACAGGGGCACCGGGGAGCTGTTTTTT. Protein product: CASSFSRDRGTGELFF.

CDR3 DNA sequence: TGCGCCAGCAGCTTACGGGGTAATGAAGAAAAACTGTTTTTT. This codes for CASSLRGNEEKLFF. The chain uses TRBV5-1 and TRBJ1-4; D is undetermined. V lost 2 bases, J lost 8 bases, and 13 bases lay in between. CDR1 is SGHRS, CDR2 YFSETQ, per germline. The CDR3 has 14 residues.

This chain links TRBV18 with TRBJ1-2; possible D gene TRBD1, 6 bases. Trimming cost V 5 bases and J 8 bases, with 9 bases left between them. Germline V gives CDR1 KGHSH, CDR2 LQKENI. The CDR3 has 11 amino acids. The CDR3 is CASSSGEGYTF. The CDR3, as DNA: TGTGCCAGCTCATCAGGGGAGGGCTACACCTTC. Looking up the rest from reference TRBV18 and TRBJ1-2 gives the full variable domain: NAGVMQNPRHLVRRRGQEARLRCSPMKGHSHVYWYRQLPEEGLKFMVYLQKENIIDESGMPKERFSAEFPKEGPSILRIQQVVRGDSAAYFCASSSGEGYTFGSGTRLTVV.

This clone was seen only once. CDR3 sequence: CASMGTSGRGEQFF. CDR3 DNA: TGTGCCAGCATGGGGACTAGCGGGAGGGGTGAGCAGTTCTTC. The chain employs TRBV6-4 and TRBJ2-1; 16 nucleotides match TRBD2. CDR1 and CDR2 (germline): MRHNA, SNTAGT. The CDR3 extends over 14 amino acids. Unmatched junction bases numbered 3, after V lost 7 bases and J lost 9 bases.

The chain has TRBV2 and TRBJ2-3; D call uncertain. V was pared by 7 bases and J by 0 bases, with 14 bases between. Germline values: CDR1 SNHLY, CDR2 FYNNEI. The CDR3 covers 15 residues. Here the CDR3 reads CASNRVHASTDTQYF. DNA of the CDR3: TGTGCCAGCAATCGGGTCCACGCAAGCACAGATACGCAGTATTTT.

The rearrangement uses TRBV6-1 and TRBJ2-3, with 8 bases fitting TRBD1. There are 18 residues in the CDR3. V was clipped by 2 bases and J by 0 bases; unmatched bases: 10. The germline gives CDR1 MNHNS, CDR2 SASEGT. CDR3 coding DNA: TGTGCCAGCAGTGAAACTTCCCAGCAGGGGGCTAGCACAGATACGCAGTATTTT. Its translation: CASSETSQQGASTDTQYF.

The chain recombines TRBV7-3 with TRBJ2-5; TRBD1 is a possible D gene (5 bases). Looked up from germline, CDR1 is SGHTA and CDR2 is FQGTGA. The V end was cut by 0 bases, the J end by 4 bases, with 15 bases between. This CDR3 comprises 16 residues. In nucleotides, the CDR3 is TGTGCCAGCAGCTTAACGGGGCCCCTAGGCGGAGAGACCCAGTACTTC. Its translation is CASSLTGPLGGETQYF.

The sample holds one count of this clone. This CDR3 reads CASRDDTGGYEQYF. The CDR3 nucleotides are TGTGCCAGCAGGGACGACACGGGGGGTTACGAGCAGTACTTC. The chain joins TRBV5-4 to TRBJ2-7; 7 nucleotides align to TRBD2. Per germline, CDR1 SGHNT and CDR2 YYREEE (reference sequence). This CDR3 has 14 residues. V lost 5 bases and J lost 4; bases outside the gene matches: 9.

This chain joins TRBV7-3 and TRBJ2-7; 8 nucleotides align to TRBD2. The trim removed 6 bases at V and 2 bases at J, leaving 18 bases unmatched. CDR3 length: 18 residues. Germline loops: CDR1 SGHTA, CDR2 FQGTGA. The CDR3 DNA follows: TGTGCCAGCAGTCTCCAAGCCGGGGGGGACCGTGATCCCTACGAGCAGTACTTC. This translates into CASSLQAGGDRDPYEQYF.

V and J are TRBV18 and TRBJ2-5, with 7 bases lining up with TRBD1. This CDR3 has 15 amino acids. The V and J ends lost 4 bases and 0 bases, in that order; junction bases with no gene match: 5. CDR1 and CDR2 from the germline V gene are KGHSH and LQKENI. CDR3 protein: CASSLSGQNQETQYF. CDR3 DNA: TGTGCCAGCTCACTATCGGGACAGAACCAAGAGACCCAGTACTTC.

This clone was seen just once. The J gene is TRBJ2-5, the V gene TRBV5-8; weak D call: TRBD2 (5 bases). The CDR3 loop spans 15 amino acids. Trimming shortened V by 0 bases and J by 5 bases, and 14 bases separated the two germline ends. CDR1 and CDR2 from the germline V gene are SGHTS and YDEGEE. The CDR3 DNA reads TGTGCCAGCAGCTTGGCCGGCGAACAGCGGGAGACCCAGTACTTC. Its translation is CASSLAGEQRETQYF.

The J gene is TRBJ2-3, the V gene TRBV19, with TRBD2 as a possible D gene (6 bases). V was clipped by 8 bases and J by 2 bases, with 11 bases between them. Germline V gene data show CDR1 as LNHDA and CDR2 as SQIVND (reference sequence). CDR3 length equals 13 residues. This CDR3 reads CASSGVNTDTQYF. Written as DNA, the CDR3 is TGTGCCAGTTCGGGGGTAAACACAGATACGCAGTATTTT.

This sequence joins TRBV7-2 and TRBJ1-1; 8 bases are shared with TRBD1. V shed 5 bases, J shed 8 bases, and the junction held 4 bases outside the gene matches. Germline V lookup: CDR1 SGHTA, CDR2 FQGNSA. The length of the CDR3 is 12 residues. CDR3 coding DNA: TGTGCCAGCAGCCCGCGGACAGGGGAAGCTTTCTTT. Translation: CASSPRTGEAFF.

With respect to this clone: Its ends do not fully match the called genes, so a read error is possible. The chain uses TRBV7-7 and TRBJ2-6, with a weak D call TRBD2 (5 bases). The CDR3 is 15 residues long. Looked up from germline, CDR1 is SSHAT and CDR2 is FNYEAQ (reference sequence). This CDR3 reads CASSLGGSGANVLTF. The CDR3 DNA reads as TGTGCTAGCAGCTTAGGAGGCTCTGGGGCCAACGTCCTGACTTTC. The full variable domain, completed using reference TRBV7-7 and TRBJ2-6, is GAGVSQSPRYKVTKRGQDVTLRCDPISSHATLYWYQQALGQGPEFLTYFNYEAQPDKSGLPSDRFSAERPEGSISTLTIQRTEQRDSAMYRCASSLGGSGANVLTFGAGSRLTVL.